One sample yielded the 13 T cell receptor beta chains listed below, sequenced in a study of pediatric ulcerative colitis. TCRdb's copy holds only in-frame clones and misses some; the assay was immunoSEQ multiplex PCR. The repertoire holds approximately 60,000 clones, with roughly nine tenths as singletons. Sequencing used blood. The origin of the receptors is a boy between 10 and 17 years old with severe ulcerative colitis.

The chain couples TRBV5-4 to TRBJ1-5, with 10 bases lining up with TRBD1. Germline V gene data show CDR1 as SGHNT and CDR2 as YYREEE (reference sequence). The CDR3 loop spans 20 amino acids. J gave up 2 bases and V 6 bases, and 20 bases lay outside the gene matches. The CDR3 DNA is TGTGCCAGCACCCTCTGGGGGGGGACAGGGGCGATGGGGGGCAATCAGCCCCAGCATTTT. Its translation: CASTLWGGTGAMGGNQPQHF.

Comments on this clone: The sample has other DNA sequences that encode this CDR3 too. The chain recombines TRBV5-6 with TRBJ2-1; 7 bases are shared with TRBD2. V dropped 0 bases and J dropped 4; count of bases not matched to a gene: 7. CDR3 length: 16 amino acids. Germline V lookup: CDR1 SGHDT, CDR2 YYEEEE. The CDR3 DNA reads TGTGCCAGCAGCTTGGGGTTAGCGGGTCCTTACAATGAGCAGTTCTTC. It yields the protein CASSLGLAGPYNEQFF.

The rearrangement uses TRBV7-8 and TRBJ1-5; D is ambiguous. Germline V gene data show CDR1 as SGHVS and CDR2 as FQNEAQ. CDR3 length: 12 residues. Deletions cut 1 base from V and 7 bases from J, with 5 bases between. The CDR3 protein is CASSLVAQPQHF. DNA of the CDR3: TGTGCCAGCAGCTTAGTGGCACAGCCCCAGCATTTT. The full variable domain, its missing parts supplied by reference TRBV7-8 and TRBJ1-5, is GAGVSQSPRYKVAKRGQDVALRCDPISGHVSLFWYQQALGQGPEFLTYFQNEAQLDKSGLPSDRFFAERPEGSVSTLKIQRTQQEDSAVYLCASSLVAQPQHFGDGTRLSIL.

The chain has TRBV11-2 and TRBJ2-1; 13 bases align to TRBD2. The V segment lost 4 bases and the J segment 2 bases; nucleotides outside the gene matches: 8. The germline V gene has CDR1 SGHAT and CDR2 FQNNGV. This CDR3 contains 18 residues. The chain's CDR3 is CASSYPRLAGGPYNEQFF. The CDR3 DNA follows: TGTGCCAGCAGCTACCCCCGACTAGCGGGAGGCCCCTACAATGAGCAGTTCTTC. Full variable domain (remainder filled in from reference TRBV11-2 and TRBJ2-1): EAGVAQSPRYKIIEKRQSVAFWCNPISGHATLYWYQQILGQGPKLLIQFQNNGVVDDSQLPKDRFSAERLKGVDSTLKIQPAKLEDSAVYLCASSYPRLAGGPYNEQFFGPGTRLTVL.

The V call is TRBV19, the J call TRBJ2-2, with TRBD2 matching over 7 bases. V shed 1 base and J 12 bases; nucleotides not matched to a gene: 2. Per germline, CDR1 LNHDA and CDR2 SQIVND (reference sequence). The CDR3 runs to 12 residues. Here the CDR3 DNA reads TGTGCCAGTAGTATAGGCGGGAGAAAGCTGTTTTTT. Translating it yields CASSIGGRKLFF. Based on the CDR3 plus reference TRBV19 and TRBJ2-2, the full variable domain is DGGITQSPKYLFRKEGQNVTLSCEQNLNHDAMYWYRQDPGQGLRLIYYSQIVNDFQKGDIAEGYSVSREKKESFPLTVTSAQKNPTAFYLCASSIGGRKLFFGEGSRLTVL.

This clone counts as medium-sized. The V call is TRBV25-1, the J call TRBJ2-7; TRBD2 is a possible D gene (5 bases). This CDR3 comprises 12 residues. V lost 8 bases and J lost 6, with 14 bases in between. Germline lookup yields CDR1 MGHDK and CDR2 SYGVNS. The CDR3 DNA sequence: TGTGCCAGCGGAGGACTCGGAGGCGAGCAGTACTTC. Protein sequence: CASGGLGGEQYF.

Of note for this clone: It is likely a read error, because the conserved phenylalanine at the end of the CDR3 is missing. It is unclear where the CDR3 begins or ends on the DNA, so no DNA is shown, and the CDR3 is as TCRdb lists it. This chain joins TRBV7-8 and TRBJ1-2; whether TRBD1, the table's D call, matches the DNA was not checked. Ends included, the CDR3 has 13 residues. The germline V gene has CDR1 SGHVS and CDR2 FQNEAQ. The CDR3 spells CASSSTSLGTEDL.

The CDR3 loop reads CASSLEGAPYEQYF. DNA for the CDR3: TGTGCCAGCAGCTTGGAAGGAGCCCCCTACGAGCAGTACTTC. This chain joins TRBV5-6 and TRBJ2-7; D is unclear. This CDR3 region has 14 residues. V dropped 0 bases and J dropped 2 bases, with 9 bases sitting between them. The germline V gene encodes CDR1 SGHDT and CDR2 YYEEEE.

CDR3 in amino acids: CASSSDISNQPQHF. As DNA, the CDR3 is TGTGCCAGCAGTTCTGACATAAGCAATCAGCCCCAGCATTTT. The chain recombines TRBV28 with TRBJ1-5; D is unclear. Trimming shortened V by 4 bases and J by 1 base, and 8 bases separated the two germline ends. The CDR3 contains 14 residues. Per the germline V gene, CDR1 is MDHEN and CDR2 is SYDVKM.

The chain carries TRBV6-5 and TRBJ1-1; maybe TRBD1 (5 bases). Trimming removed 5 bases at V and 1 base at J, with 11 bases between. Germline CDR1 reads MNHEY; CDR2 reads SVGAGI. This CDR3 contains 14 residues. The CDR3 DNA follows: TGTGCCAGCAGTCCGTCCGGGGGGAACACTGAAGCTTTCTTT. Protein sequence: CASSPSGGNTEAFF.

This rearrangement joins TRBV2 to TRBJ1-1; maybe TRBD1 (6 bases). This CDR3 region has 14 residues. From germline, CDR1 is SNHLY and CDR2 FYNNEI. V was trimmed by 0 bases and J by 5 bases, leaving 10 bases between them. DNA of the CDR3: TGTGCCAGCAGTGAAGCACAGGGTAGGACTGAAGCTTTCTTT. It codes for CASSEAQGRTEAFF.

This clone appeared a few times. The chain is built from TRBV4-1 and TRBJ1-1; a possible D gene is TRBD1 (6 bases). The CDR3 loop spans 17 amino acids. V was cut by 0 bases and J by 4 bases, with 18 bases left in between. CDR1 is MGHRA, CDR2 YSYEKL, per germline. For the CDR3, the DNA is TGCGCCAGCAGCCAAGATCGAGGAACAGGGACCTTCACTGAAGCTTTCTTT. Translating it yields CASSQDRGTGTFTEAFF.

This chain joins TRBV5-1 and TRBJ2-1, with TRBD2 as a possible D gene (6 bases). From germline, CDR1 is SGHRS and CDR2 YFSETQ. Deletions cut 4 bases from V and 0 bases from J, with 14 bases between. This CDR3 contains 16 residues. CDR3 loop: CASSALEAGSYNEQFF. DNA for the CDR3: TGCGCCAGCAGCGCCTTGGAAGCGGGCTCCTACAATGAGCAGTTCTTC.